This record covers a single TCR beta chain. The naive CD8 fraction comprised CD45RO-negative cells positively selected for CCR7 and excluded terminally differentiated effector memory CD45RA+ cells. CDR1 MNHEY and CDR2 SMNVEV come from the germline V gene (reference sequence). Trimming removed 6 bases from V and 10 bases from J; junction bases left unmatched: 9. The CDR3 is made up of 13 amino acids. The data derive from a study of shared clonotypes between healthy human individuals. TCRdb's table, derived via immunoSEQ multiplex PCR, lists solely in-frame clones and lacks some. The sample yields over 2 million clones, about 94% seen once.

This clonotype originated in a man between 18 and 35 years old in good health. V usage is TRBV27 and J usage is TRBJ2-7; 10 bases fit TRBD1. Sequencing was done on a sample of naive CD8+ T cells sorted from blood. The CDR3 sequence: CASSPRDRGPQYF. Here the CDR3 DNA reads TGTGCCAGCAGCCCCCGGGACAGGGGACCCCAGTACTTC.